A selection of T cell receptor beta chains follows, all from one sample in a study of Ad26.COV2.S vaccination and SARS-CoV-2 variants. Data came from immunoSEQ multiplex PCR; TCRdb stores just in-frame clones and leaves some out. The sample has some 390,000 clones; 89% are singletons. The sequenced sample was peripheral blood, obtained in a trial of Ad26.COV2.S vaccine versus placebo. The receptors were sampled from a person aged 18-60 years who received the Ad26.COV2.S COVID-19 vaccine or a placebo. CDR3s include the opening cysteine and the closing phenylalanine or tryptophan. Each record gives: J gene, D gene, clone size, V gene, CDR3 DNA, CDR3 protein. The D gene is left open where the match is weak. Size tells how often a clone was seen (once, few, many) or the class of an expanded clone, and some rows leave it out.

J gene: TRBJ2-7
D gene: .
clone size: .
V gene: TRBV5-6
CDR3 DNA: TGTGCCAGCAGCTCCAGCTCCTACGAGCAGTACTTC
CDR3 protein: CASSSSSYEQYF

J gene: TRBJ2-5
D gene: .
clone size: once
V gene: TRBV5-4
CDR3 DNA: TGTGCCAGCAGCTCAGAATTAGGGGTTCTCGTAGAGACCCAGTACTTC
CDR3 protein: CASSSELGVLVETQYF

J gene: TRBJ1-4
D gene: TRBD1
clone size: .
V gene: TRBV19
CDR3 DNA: TGTGCCAGTAACCCCCGACAGGGGAATGAAAAACTGTTTTTT
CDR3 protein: CASNPRQGNEKLFF

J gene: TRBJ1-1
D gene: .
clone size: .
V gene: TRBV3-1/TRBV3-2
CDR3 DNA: TGTGCCAGCAGCCAAGGGGGGGACACTGAAGCTTTCTTT
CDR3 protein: CASSQGGDTEAFF

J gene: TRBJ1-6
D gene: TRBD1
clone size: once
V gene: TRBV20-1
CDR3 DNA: TGCAGTGCTAGTTTACAGGGGGGTAATTCACCCCTCCACTTT
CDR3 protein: CSASLQGGNSPLHF

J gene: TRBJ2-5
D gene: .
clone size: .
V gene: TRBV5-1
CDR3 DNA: TGCGCCAGCAGCGTTCAAGAGACCCAGTACTTC
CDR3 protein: CASSVQETQYF

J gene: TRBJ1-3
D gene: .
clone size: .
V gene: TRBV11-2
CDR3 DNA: TGTGCCAGCAGCCTTGATAGGGCCCACTCTGGAAACACCATATATTTT
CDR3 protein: CASSLDRAHSGNTIYF

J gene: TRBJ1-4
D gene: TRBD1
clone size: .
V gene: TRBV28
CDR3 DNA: TGTGCCAGCAGGTCCGACAGGGCCCCGTTTTTT
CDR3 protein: CASRSDRAPFF

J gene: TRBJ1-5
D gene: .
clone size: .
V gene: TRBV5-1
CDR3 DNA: TGCGCCAGCAGCTTGGCCGGGACCCCAAATCAGCCCCAGCATTTT
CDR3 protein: CASSLAGTPNQPQHF

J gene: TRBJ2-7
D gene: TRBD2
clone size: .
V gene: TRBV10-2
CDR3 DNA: TGCGCCAGCGGTCCCCGGGAGGGATCCGAGCAGTACTTC
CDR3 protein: CASGPREGSEQYF

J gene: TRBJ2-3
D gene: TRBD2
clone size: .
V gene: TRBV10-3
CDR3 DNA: TGTGCCATCAGTGAGTCGATTTACACTAGCGGGGGTCGCACAGATACGCAGTATTTT
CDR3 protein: CAISESIYTSGGRTDTQYF

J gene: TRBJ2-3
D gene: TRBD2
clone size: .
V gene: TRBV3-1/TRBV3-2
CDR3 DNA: TGTGCCAGCAGTGGGCGCGGGAGGGCGTCCGATACGCAGTATTTT
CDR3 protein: CASSGRGRASDTQYF

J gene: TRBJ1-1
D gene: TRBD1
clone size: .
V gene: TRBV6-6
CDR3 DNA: TGTGCCAGCAGTCGGGACAGGGGGCGGGTTTGGACGCCTGAAGCTTTCTTT
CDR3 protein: CASSRDRGRVWTPEAFF

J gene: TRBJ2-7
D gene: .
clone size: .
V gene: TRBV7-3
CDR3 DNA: TGTGCCAGCAGCTTTGGAGGTTACGGCGAGCAGTACTTC
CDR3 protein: CASSFGGYGEQYF

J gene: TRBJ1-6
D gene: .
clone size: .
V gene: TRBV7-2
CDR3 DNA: TGTGCCAGCAGCTTAAATGGGGCCGCGGGCTCACCCCTCCACTTT
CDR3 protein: CASSLNGAAGSPLHF

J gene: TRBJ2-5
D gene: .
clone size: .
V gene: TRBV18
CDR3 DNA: TGTGCCAGCTCACCCCAACCCTACCAAGAGACCCAGTACTTC
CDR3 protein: CASSPQPYQETQYF

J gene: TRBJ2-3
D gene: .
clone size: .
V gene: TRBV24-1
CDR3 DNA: TGTGCCACCAGTGACAGGTCTTCCGCCAGCACAGATACGCAGTATTTT
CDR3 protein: CATSDRSSASTDTQYF

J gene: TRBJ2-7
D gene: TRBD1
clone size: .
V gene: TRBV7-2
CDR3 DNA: TGTGCCAGCAGCTTTGACAGGGTAGCATACGAGCAGTACTTC
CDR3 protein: CASSFDRVAYEQYF

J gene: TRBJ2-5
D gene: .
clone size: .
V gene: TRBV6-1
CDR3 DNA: TGTGCCAGCAGTTATGGACAGTTACAAGAGACCCAGTACTTC
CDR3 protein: CASSYGQLQETQYF

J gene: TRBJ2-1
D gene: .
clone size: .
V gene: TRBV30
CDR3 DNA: TGTGCCTGGACCTCCTACGGGACACGAACCTACAATGAGCAGTTCTTC
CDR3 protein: CAWTSYGTRTYNEQFF